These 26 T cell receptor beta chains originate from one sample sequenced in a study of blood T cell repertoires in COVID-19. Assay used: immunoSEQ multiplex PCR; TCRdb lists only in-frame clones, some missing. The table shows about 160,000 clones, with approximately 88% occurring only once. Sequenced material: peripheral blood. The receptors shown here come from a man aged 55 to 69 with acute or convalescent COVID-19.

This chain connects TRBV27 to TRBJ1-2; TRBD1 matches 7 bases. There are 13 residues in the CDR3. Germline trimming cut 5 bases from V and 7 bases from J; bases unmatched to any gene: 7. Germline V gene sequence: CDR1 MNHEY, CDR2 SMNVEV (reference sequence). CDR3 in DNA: TGTGCCAGCAGTAAGACAGGGCCGGCTGGCTACACCTTC. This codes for CASSKTGPAGYTF.

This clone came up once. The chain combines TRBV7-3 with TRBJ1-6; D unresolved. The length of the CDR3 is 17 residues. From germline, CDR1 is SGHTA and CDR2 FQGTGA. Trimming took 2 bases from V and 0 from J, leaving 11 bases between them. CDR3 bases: TGTGCCAGCAGCTTATACGCGGAAAGCTCCTATAATTCACCCCTCCACTTT. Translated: CASSLYAESSYNSPLHF.

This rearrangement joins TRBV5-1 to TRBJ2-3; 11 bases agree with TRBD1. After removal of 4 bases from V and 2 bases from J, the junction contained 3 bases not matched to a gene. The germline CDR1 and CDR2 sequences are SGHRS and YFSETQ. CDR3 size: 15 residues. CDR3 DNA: TGCGCCAGCAGCAGGACAGGGGGCGACACAGATACGCAGTATTTT. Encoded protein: CASSRTGGDTDTQYF.

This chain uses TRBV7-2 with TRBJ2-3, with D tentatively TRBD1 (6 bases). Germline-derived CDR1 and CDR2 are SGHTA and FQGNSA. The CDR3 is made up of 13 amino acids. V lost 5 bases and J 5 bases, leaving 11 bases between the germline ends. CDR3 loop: CASSQWGQDTQYF. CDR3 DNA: TGTGCCAGCAGCCAATGGGGGCAAGATACGCAGTATTTT.

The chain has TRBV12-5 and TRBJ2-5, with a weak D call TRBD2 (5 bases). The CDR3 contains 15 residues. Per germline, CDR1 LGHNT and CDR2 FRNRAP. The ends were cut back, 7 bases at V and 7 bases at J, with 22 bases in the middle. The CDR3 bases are TGTGCTAGTGCCTCCACCGCGACCGGGAAAGGGACCCAGTACTTC. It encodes CASASTATGKGTQYF.

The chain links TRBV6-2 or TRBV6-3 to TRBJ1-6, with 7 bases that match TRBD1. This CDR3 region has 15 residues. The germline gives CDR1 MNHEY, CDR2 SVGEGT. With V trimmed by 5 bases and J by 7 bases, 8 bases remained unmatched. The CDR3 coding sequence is TGTGCCAGCAGTCGGACAGGCGGGGTGAATTCACCCCTCCACTTT. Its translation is CASSRTGGVNSPLHF.

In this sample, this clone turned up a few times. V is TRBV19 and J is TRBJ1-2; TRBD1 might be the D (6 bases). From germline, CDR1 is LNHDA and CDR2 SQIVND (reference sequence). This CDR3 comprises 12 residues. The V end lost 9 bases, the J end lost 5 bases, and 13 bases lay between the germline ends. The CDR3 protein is CASRGGWYGYTF. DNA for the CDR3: TGTGCCAGCCGGGGGGGCTGGTATGGCTACACCTTC. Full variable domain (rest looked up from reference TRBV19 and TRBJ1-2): DGGITQSPKYLFRKEGQNVTLSCEQNLNHDAMYWYRQDPGQGLRLIYYSQIVNDFQKGDIAEGYSVSREKKESFPLTVTSAQKNPTAFYLCASRGGWYGYTFGSGTRLTVV.

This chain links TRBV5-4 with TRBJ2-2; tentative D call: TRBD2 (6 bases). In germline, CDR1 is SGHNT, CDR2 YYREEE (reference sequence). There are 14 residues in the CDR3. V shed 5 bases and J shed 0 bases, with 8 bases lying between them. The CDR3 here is CASREGANTGELFF. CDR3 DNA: TGTGCCAGCAGGGAGGGCGCGAACACCGGGGAGCTGTTTTTT.

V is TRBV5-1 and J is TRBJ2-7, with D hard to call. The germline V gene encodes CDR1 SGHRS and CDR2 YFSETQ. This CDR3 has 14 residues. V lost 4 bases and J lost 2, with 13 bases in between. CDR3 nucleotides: TGCGCCAGCAGCCCGAACGCAGGAACCTACGAGCAGTACTTC. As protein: CASSPNAGTYEQYF. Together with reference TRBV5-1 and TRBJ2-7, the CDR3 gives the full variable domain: KAGVTQTPRYLIKTRGQQVTLSCSPISGHRSVSWYQQTPGQGLQFLFEYFSETQRNKGNFPGRFSGRQFSNSRSEMNVSTLELGDSALYLCASSPNAGTYEQYFGPGTRLTVT.

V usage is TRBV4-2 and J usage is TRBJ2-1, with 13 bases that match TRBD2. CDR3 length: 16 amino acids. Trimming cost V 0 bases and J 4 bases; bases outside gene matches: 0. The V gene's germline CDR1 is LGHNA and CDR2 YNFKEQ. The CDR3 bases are TGTGCCAGCAGCCAAGAGACTAGCGGGGGGTACAATGAGCAGTTCTTC. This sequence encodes CASSQETSGGYNEQFF.

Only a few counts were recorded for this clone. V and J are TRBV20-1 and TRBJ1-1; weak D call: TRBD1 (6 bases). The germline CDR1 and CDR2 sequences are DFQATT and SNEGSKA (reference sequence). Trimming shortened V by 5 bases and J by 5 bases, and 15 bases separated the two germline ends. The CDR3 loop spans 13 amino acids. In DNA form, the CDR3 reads TGCAGTGCTGGTGCACAGGGAAGAACTGAAGCTTTCTTT. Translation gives CSAGAQGRTEAFF.

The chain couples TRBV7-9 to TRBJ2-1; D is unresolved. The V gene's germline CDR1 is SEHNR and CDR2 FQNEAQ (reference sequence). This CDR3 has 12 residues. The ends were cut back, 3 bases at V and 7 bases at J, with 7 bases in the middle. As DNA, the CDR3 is TGTGCCAGCAGCTTTTATAGTAATGAGCAGTTCTTC. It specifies CASSFYSNEQFF.

The CDR3 protein is CASSQDSDRINYGYTF. CDR3 in DNA: TGCGCCAGCAGCCAAGATTCGGACAGAATTAACTATGGCTACACCTTC. V gene TRBV4-1 combines with J gene TRBJ1-2; D is possibly TRBD1 (6 bases). The germline V and J ends were trimmed by 0 bases and 1 base, with 12 bases remaining between them. Germline CDR1 MGHRA, CDR2 YSYEKL. The length of the CDR3 is 16 residues.

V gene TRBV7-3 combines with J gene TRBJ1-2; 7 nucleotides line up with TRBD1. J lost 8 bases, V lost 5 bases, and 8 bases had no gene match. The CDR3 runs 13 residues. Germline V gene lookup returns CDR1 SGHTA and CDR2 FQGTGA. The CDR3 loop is CASSPGGSRGYTF. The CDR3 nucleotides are TGTGCCAGCAGCCCAGGGGGTTCCAGGGGCTACACCTTC.

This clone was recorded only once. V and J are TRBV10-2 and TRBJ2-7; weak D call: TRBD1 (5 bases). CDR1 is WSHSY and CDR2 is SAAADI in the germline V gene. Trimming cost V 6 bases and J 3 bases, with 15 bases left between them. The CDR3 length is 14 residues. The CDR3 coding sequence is TGCGCCAGCAGCGCCAGAAAAGACAGCTACGAGCAGTACTTC. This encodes CASSARKDSYEQYF.

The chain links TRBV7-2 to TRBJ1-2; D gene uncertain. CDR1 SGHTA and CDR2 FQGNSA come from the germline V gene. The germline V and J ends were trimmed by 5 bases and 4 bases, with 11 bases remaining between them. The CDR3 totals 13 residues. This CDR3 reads CASSNQLGYGYTF. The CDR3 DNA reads TGTGCCAGCAGCAACCAACTCGGCTATGGCTACACCTTC.

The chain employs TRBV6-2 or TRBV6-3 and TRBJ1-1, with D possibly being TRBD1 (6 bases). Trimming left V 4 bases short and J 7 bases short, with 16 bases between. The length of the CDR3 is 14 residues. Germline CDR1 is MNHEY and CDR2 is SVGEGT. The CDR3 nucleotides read TGTGCCAGCAGTTGGATGAACACAGGGCTTGAAGCTTTCTTT. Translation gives CASSWMNTGLEAFF.

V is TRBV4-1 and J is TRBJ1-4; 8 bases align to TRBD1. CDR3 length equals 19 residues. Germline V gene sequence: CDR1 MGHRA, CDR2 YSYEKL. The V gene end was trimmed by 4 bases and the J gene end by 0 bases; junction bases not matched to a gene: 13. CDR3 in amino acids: CASSPADRGARATNEKLFF. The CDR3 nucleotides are TGCGCCAGCAGCCCGGCCGACAGGGGCGCCAGAGCAACTAATGAAAAACTGTTTTTT.

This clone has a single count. CDR3 sequence (DNA): TGTGCCAGCAGTGACAGGGGCTTCCGCGGCAATCAGCCCCAGCATTTT. As protein: CASSDRGFRGNQPQHF. The genes are TRBV2 and TRBJ1-5, with a possible D match to TRBD1 (6 bases). The V end was cut by 3 bases, the J end by 2 bases, with 14 bases between. The germline gives CDR1 SNHLY, CDR2 FYNNEI. The CDR3 sequence is 16 residues long.

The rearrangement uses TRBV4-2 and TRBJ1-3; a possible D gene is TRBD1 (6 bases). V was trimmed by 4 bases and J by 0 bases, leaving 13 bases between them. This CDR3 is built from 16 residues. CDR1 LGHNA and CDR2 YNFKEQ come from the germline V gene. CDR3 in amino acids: CASSLQGSSSGNTIYF. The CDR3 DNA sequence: TGTGCCAGCAGCCTTCAGGGGAGTAGCTCTGGAAACACCATATATTTT.

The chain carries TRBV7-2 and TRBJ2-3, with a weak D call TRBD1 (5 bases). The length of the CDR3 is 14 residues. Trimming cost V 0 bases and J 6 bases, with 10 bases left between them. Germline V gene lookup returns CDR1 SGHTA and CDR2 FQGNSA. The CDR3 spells CASSLAQGWDTQYF. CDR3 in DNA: TGTGCCAGCAGCTTAGCGCAGGGATGGGATACGCAGTATTTT.

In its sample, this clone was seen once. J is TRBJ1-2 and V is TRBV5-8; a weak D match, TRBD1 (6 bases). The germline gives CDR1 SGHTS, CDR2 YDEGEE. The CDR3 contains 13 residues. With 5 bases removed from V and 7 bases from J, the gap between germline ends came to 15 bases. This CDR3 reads CASRRFYRAGYTF. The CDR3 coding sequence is TGTGCCAGCAGACGATTCTACAGGGCTGGCTACACCTTC. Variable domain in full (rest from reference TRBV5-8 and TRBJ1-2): EAGVTQSPTHLIKTRGQQATLRCSPISGHTSVYWYQQALGLGLQFLLWYDEGEERNRGNFPPRFSGRQFPNYSSELNVNALELEDSALYLCASRRFYRAGYTFGSGTRLTVV.

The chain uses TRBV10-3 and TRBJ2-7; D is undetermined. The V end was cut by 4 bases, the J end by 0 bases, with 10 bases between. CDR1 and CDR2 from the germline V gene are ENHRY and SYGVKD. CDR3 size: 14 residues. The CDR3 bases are TGTGCCATCAGTGTAAGCCGGAGCTCCTACGAGCAGTACTTC. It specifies CAISVSRSSYEQYF.

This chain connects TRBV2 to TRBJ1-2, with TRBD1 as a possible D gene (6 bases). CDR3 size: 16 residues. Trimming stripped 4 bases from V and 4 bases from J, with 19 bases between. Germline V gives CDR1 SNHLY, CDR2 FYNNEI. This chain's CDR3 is CASSVLSGAGLYGYTF. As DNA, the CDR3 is TGTGCCAGCAGTGTTTTGTCAGGGGCCGGCCTCTATGGCTACACCTTC.

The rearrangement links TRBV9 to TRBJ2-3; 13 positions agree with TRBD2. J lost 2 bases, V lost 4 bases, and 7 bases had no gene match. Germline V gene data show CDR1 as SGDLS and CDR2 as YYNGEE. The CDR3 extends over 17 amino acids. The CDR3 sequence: CASSTRLAGGSTDTQYF. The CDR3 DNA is TGTGCCAGCAGCACCCGACTAGCGGGGGGTTCCACAGATACGCAGTATTTT.

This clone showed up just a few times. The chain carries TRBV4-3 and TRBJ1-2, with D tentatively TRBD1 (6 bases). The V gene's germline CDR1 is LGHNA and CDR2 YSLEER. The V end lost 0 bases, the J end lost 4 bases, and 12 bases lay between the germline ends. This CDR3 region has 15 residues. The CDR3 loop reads CASSQEIRGFYGYTF. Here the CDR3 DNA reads TGCGCCAGCAGCCAAGAAATCAGGGGTTTCTATGGCTACACCTTC.